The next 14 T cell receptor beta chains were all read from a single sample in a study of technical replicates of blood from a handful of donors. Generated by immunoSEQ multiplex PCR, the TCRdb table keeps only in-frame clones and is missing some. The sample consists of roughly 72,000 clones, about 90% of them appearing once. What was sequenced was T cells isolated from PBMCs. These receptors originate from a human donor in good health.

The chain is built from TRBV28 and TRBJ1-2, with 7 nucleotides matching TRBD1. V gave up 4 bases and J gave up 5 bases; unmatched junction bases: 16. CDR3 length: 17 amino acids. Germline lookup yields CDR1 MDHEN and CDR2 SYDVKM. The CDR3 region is CASSYGWEVGGLYGYTF. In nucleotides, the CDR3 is TGTGCCAGCAGTTACGGGTGGGAGGTAGGGGGCCTGTATGGCTACACCTTC.

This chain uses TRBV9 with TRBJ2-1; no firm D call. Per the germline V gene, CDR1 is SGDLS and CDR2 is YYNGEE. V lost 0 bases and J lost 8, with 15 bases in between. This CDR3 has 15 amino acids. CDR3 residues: CASSVVSSSPDEQFF. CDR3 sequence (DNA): TGTGCCAGCAGCGTAGTTAGTTCCTCCCCGGATGAGCAGTTCTTC.

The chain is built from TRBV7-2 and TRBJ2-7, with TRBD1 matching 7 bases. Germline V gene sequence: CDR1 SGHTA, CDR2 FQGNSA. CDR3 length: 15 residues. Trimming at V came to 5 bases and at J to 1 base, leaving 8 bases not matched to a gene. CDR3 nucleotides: TGTGCCAGCAGCCAGACAGGGCAGCAGTCCTACGAGCAGTACTTC. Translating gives CASSQTGQQSYEQYF.

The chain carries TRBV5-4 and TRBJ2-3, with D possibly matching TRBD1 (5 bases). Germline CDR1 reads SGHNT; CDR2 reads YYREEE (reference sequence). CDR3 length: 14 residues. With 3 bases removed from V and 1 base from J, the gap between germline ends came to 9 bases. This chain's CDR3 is CASSSTARTDTQYF. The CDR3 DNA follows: TGTGCCAGCAGCTCGACAGCCCGCACAGATACGCAGTATTTT.

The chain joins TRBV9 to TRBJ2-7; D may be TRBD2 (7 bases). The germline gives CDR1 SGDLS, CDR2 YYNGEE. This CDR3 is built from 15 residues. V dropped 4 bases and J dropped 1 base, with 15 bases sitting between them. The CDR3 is CASSKGGSGSYEQYF. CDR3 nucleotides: TGTGCCAGCAGCAAGGGGGGGTCGGGATCCTACGAGCAGTACTTC. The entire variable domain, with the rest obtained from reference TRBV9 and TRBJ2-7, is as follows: DSGVTQTPKHLITATGQRVTLRCSPRSGDLSVYWYQQSLDQGLQFLIQYYNGEERAKGNILERFSAQQFPDLHSELNLSSLELGDSALYFCASSKGGSGSYEQYFGPGTRLTVT.

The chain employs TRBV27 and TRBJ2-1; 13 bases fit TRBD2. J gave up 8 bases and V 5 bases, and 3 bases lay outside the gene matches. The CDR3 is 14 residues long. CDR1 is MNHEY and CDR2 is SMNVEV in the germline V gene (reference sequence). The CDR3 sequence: CASSPGLAGYEQFF. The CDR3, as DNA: TGTGCCAGCAGTCCGGGACTAGCGGGATATGAGCAGTTCTTC.

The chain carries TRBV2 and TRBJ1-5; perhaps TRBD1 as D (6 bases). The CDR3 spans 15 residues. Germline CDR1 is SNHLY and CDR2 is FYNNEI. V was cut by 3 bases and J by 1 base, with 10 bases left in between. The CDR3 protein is CASSEYRESNQPQHF. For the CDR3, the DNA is TGTGCCAGCAGTGAGTACAGGGAAAGCAATCAGCCCCAGCATTTT.

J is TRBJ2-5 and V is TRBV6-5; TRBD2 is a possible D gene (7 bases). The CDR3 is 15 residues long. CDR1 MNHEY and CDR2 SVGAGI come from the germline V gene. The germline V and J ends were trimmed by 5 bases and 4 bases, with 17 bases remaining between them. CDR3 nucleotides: TGTGCCAGCAGTCCAGTACGGGGGGCGAGAGAGACCCAGTACTTC. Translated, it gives CASSPVRGARETQYF.

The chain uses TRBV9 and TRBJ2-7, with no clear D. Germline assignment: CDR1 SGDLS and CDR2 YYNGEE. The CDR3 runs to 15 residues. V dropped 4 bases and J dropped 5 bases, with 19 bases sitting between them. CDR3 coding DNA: TGTGCCAGCAGCAAATATGGAGACTCTTTCGACGAGCAGTACTTC. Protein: CASSKYGDSFDEQYF.

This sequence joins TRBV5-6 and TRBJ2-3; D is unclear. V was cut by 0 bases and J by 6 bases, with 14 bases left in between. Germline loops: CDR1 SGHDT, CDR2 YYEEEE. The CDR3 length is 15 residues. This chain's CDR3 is CASSLGLQYGDTQYF. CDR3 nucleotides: TGTGCCAGCAGCTTGGGACTTCAGTATGGTGATACGCAGTATTTT.

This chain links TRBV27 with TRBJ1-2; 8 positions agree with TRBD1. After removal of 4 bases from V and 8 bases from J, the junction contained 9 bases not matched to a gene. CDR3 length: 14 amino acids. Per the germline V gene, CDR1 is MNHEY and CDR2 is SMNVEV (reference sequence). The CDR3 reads CASSSFQGAGGYTF. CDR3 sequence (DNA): TGTGCCAGCAGTTCTTTCCAGGGGGCGGGCGGCTACACCTTC.

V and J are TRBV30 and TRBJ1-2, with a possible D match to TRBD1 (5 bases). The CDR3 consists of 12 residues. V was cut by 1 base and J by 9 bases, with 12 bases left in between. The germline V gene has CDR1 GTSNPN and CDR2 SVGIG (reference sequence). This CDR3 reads CAWSAGLGSYTF. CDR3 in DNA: TGTGCCTGGAGTGCAGGGCTAGGGAGCTACACCTTC.

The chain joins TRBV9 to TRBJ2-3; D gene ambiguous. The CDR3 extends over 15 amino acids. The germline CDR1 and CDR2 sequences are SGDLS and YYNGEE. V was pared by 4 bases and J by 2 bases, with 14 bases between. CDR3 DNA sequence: TGTGCCAGCAGCAGCCGTGTATTCAACACAGATACGCAGTATTTT. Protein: CASSSRVFNTDTQYF.

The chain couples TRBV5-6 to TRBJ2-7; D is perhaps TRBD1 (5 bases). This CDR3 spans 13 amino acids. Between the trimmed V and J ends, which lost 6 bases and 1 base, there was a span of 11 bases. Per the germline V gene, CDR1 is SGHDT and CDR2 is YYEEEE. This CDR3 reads CASTPDRSYEQYF. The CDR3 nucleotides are TGTGCCAGCACCCCTGACAGATCCTACGAGCAGTACTTC.